One sample yielded the 11 T cell receptor beta chains listed below, sequenced in a study of identical twins. Using its own MiXCR run on the 5' RACE reads, TCRdb lists one record per CDR3 protein. The sample shows about 700,000 distinct CDR3 sequences, less than 7% of them seen only once. Sequences were obtained from naive T cells sorted from blood. The receptor source for this set is a man younger than 35 in good health.

This clonotype was recorded at least ten times. The V gene is TRBV7-2, the J gene TRBJ1-6; D unresolved. V lost 2 bases and J 9 bases, leaving 5 bases between the germline ends. Germline assignment: CDR1 SGHTA and CDR2 FQGNSA. The CDR3 is made up of 12 amino acids. CDR3 region: CASSLLVSPLHF. DNA of the CDR3: TGTGCCAGCAGCTTATTAGTTTCACCCCTCCACTTT.

The table lists this clonotype with many counts. The J gene is TRBJ2-5, the V gene TRBV12-3 or TRBV12-4, with TRBD2 identical over 7 bases. The CDR3 is 14 amino acids. J lost 3 bases, V lost 6 bases, and 7 bases had no gene match. CDR3 protein: CASSFVGGEETQYF. The CDR3 DNA reads as TGTGCCAGCAGCTTCGTGGGGGGGGAAGAGACCCAGTACTTC.

This clonotype was seen many times. The chain links TRBV5-1 to TRBJ2-3, with TRBD1 matching over 8 bases. CDR1 SGHRS and CDR2 YFSETQ come from the germline V gene. The CDR3 covers 15 residues. Germline trimming cut 4 bases from V and 0 bases from J; bases unmatched to any gene: 4. The CDR3 DNA reads as TGCGCCAGCAGCCGGACAGGGTTTAGCACAGATACGCAGTATTTT. It is translated as CASSRTGFSTDTQYF.

The chain couples TRBV12-3 or TRBV12-4 to TRBJ2-7; 7 positions match TRBD2. V gave up 3 bases and J gave up 6 bases; unmatched junction bases: 5. The CDR3 has 13 residues. Here the CDR3 reads CASSFMGGGEQYV. CDR3 sequence (DNA): TGTGCCAGCAGTTTCATGGGGGGGGGCGAGCAGTACGTC.

This rearrangement joins TRBV4-1 to TRBJ2-2, with 13 nucleotides matching TRBD2. V shed 1 base, J shed 5 bases, and the junction held 10 bases outside the gene matches. Looked up from germline, CDR1 is MGHRA and CDR2 is YSYEKL. This CDR3 spans 19 amino acids. The CDR3 sequence is CASSQVLGLAGVETGELFF. The CDR3, as DNA: TGCGCCAGCAGCCAAGTTCTTGGACTAGCGGGAGTGGAAACCGGGGAGCTGTTTTTT.

This clonotype was detected ten times or more. The chain carries TRBV6-1 and TRBJ2-3; TRBD2 matches at 12 bases. Germline-derived CDR1 and CDR2 are MNHNS and SASEGT. V was pared by 7 bases and J by 3 bases, with 2 bases of the junction left unmatched. CDR3 size: 14 residues. CDR3 loop: CASTLAGGTDTQYF. As DNA, the CDR3 is TGTGCCAGCACACTAGCGGGAGGTACAGATACGCAGTATTTT.

The rearrangement links TRBV5-1 to TRBJ1-1; 9 nucleotides match TRBD1. Germline CDR1 and CDR2: SGHRS and YFSETQ. This CDR3 comprises 15 residues. V lost 5 bases and J lost 3; bases outside the gene matches: 8. Written as DNA, the CDR3 is TGCGCCAGCAGGGGAGCGACAGGGGGTCACACTGAAGCTTTCTTT. It translates to CASRGATGGHTEAFF.

The J gene is TRBJ2-3, the V gene TRBV18, with D perhaps TRBD1 or TRBD2 (6 bases each). Trimming pared 4 bases from V and 0 bases from J, leaving 14 bases between. Germline CDR1 is KGHSH and CDR2 is LQKENI. CDR3 length: 16 amino acids. The CDR3 sequence is CASSLTGAHSTDTQYF. The CDR3 bases are TGTGCCAGCTCACTAACGGGGGCCCACAGCACAGATACGCAGTATTTT.

This clonotype occurred many times. The rearrangement links TRBV29-1 to TRBJ1-6; D gene uncertain. Deletions cut 8 bases from V and 7 bases from J, with 12 bases between. The CDR3 totals 12 residues. Per germline, CDR1 SQVTM and CDR2 ANQGSEA. CDR3 protein: CSIREANSPLHF. In nucleotides, the CDR3 is TGCAGCATCCGGGAGGCGAATTCACCCCTCCACTTT.

This clonotype was recorded a few times. The J gene is TRBJ2-1, the V gene TRBV10-3, with TRBD2 matching over 13 bases. The V gene's germline CDR1 is ENHRY and CDR2 SYGVKD. The CDR3 length is 20 residues. V was pared by 7 bases and J by 5 bases, with 20 bases of the junction left unmatched. CDR3: CAINDEPGTLGTSGDNEQFF. As DNA, the CDR3 is TGTGCCATCAATGATGAACCGGGTACACTTGGGACTAGCGGGGACAATGAGCAGTTCTTC.

The table lists this clonotype with many counts. The J gene is TRBJ1-2, the V gene TRBV29-1, with D perhaps TRBD1 (6 bases). Germline V gene data show CDR1 as SQVTM and CDR2 as ANQGSEA. The CDR3 sequence is 14 residues long. Trimming cost V 3 bases and J 7 bases, with 18 bases left between them. Here the CDR3 reads CSVDGGRGVFGYTF. The CDR3 nucleotides are TGCAGCGTTGATGGGGGCCGGGGTGTATTTGGCTACACCTTC.